This T cell receptor (beta chain) came from a study of neurological immune-mediated disorders. Looking at the study overall: Relapsing-remitting forms accounted for about 90% of the roughly 35 multiple sclerosis patients and secondary progressive forms for 3.

As for the cDNA, it was generated by 5'RACE with 10-nucleotide random UMIs. Every sequencing run produced over 160 million TCR-beta sequences, and the sequences from any one run covered 15-18 subjects. TCRdb reanalysed the 5' RACE reads using MiXCR and keeps one entry per CDR3 protein. The data contain about 66,000 distinct CDR3 sequences, 4.5% to 5.5% of them seen just once; the ten biggest clones take up 6.9%. The CDR3 loop spans 16 amino acids. V trimming: 4 bases; J trimming: 0 bases; junction bases outside the gene matches: 7. CDR1 is SGHRS and CDR2 is YFSETQ in the germline V gene. Study-level results: Sharing of CDR3 amino acid sequences among expanded clones across subjects was absent, suggesting private repertoires in all groups.

Ten or more counts support this clonotype. Its antigen is still unknown. Material for sequencing was PBMCs. J is TRBJ1-5 and V is TRBV5-1, with 7 nucleotides matching TRBD1. This TCR was recovered from a man aged 30 to 39 with multiple sclerosis. CDR3 protein: CASSPGQAGSNQPQHF. The CDR3 bases are TGCGCCAGCAGCCCTGGACAGGCGGGTAGCAATCAGCCCCAGCATTTT. The whole variable domain, filled in from reference TRBV5-1 and TRBJ1-5, reads KAGVTQTPRYLIKTRGQQVTLSCSPISGHRSVSWYQQTPGQGLQFLFEYFSETQRNKGNFPGRFSGRQFSNSRSEMNVSTLELGDSALYLCASSPGQAGSNQPQHFGDGTRLSIL.